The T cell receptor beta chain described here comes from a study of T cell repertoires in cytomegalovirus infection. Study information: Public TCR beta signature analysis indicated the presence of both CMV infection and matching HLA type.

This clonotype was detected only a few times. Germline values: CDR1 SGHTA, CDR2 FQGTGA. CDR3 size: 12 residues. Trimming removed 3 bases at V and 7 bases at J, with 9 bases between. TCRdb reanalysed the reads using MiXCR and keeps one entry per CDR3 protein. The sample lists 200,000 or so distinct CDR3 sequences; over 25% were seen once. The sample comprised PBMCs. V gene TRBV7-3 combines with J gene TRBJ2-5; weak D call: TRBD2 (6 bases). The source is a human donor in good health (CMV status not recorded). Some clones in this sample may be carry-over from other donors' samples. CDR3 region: CASSFSGGTQYF. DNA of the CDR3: TGTGCCAGCAGCTTTAGCGGTGGGACCCAGTACTTC.